Following are 8 T cell receptor beta chains from one sample sequenced in a study of graft-versus-host responses after intestinal transplantation. The method was immunoSEQ multiplex PCR; TCRdb's version includes in-frame clones alone and lacks a portion of them. The profile covers over 120,000 clones, with approximately 91% appearing a single time and roughly 0.19% taken by the ten largest. Their cognate antigens are unknown. Sequenced material: unstimulated CD4+ T cells sorted from spleen or lymph node cells, taken before intestinal transplant. The receptors originated from a human donor who received an intestinal transplant.

The J gene is TRBJ2-3, the V gene TRBV9, with 11 bases lining up with TRBD2. This CDR3 comprises 16 residues. After removal of 3 bases from V and 1 base from J, the junction contained 4 bases not matched to a gene. The germline V gene has CDR1 SGDLS and CDR2 YYNGEE. The CDR3 loop reads CASSAQLAGGTDTQYF. CDR3 DNA: TGTGCCAGCAGCGCCCAACTAGCGGGAGGCACAGATACGCAGTATTTT.

V is TRBV7-9 and J is TRBJ1-1; D is uncertain. Germline loops: CDR1 SEHNR, CDR2 FQNEAQ (reference sequence). V was clipped by 1 base and J by 1 base, with 4 bases between them. CDR3 length equals 13 residues. In DNA, the CDR3 is TGTGCCAGCAGCTTAGGGAAGAACACTGAAGCTTTCTTT. Its protein product is CASSLGKNTEAFF.

The CDR3 is CATGTGPYEQYF. The CDR3 DNA reads TGTGCCACCGGGACAGGACCCTACGAGCAGTACTTC. This sequence joins TRBV2 and TRBJ2-7, with 8 bases fitting TRBD1. V lost 10 bases, J lost 2 bases, and 4 bases stayed unmatched. This CDR3 contains 12 residues. Germline V gene data show CDR1 as SNHLY and CDR2 as FYNNEI. The variable domain in full, with the rest retrieved from reference TRBV2 and TRBJ2-7, is EPEVTQTPSHQVTQMGQEVILRCVPISNHLYFYWYRQILGQKVEFLVSFYNNEISEKSEIFDDQFSVERPDGSNFTLKIRSTKLEDSAMYFCATGTGPYEQYFGPGTRLTVT.

This clone is a singleton in its sample. In DNA form, the CDR3 reads TGTGCCAGCAGCTTTACAGGGTATGGCTACACCTTC. Its protein product is CASSFTGYGYTF. This chain joins TRBV7-9 and TRBJ1-2; weak D call: TRBD1 (6 bases). The V gene's germline CDR1 is SEHNR and CDR2 FQNEAQ (reference sequence). This CDR3 spans 12 amino acids. Trimming took off 3 bases at V and 5 bases at J, with 7 bases between the two ends.

The V and J genes are TRBV6-5 and TRBJ1-5, with D unclear. The CDR3 has 14 amino acids. Germline values: CDR1 MNHEY, CDR2 SVGAGI. V was clipped by 8 bases and J by 0 bases, with 11 bases between them. As DNA, the CDR3 is TGTGCCAGCCGGGGAGGTTTTAGCAATCAGCCCCAGCATTTT. Encoded protein: CASRGGFSNQPQHF.

The chain uses TRBV28 and TRBJ2-1, with TRBD2 matching 9 bases. CDR3 length: 14 residues. Trimming removed 7 bases from V and 8 bases from J; junction bases left unmatched: 9. Germline CDR1 and CDR2: MDHEN and SYDVKM. CDR3 sequence: CASTASGMGHEQFF. As DNA, the CDR3 is TGTGCCAGCACAGCTAGCGGGATGGGCCATGAGCAGTTCTTC.

This clone appeared once. V and J are TRBV13 and TRBJ1-5; weak D call: TRBD1 (5 bases). This CDR3 is built from 14 residues. Per the germline V gene, CDR1 is PRHDT and CDR2 is FYEKMQ (reference sequence). The V end was cut by 5 bases, the J end by 1 base, with 9 bases between. Here the CDR3 reads CASSQAGSNQPQHF. CDR3 DNA: TGTGCCAGCAGCCAGGCAGGGAGCAATCAGCCCCAGCATTTT.

The chain is built from TRBV28 and TRBJ2-1; TRBD2 matches at 10 bases. Per the germline V gene, CDR1 is MDHEN and CDR2 is SYDVKM. Trimming cost V 7 bases and J 4 bases; bases outside gene matches: 7. The CDR3 sequence is 15 residues long. In DNA form, the CDR3 reads TGTGCCAGCATTAAAGCGGGAGGGCCATACAATGAGCAGTTCTTC. Residues: CASIKAGGPYNEQFF.